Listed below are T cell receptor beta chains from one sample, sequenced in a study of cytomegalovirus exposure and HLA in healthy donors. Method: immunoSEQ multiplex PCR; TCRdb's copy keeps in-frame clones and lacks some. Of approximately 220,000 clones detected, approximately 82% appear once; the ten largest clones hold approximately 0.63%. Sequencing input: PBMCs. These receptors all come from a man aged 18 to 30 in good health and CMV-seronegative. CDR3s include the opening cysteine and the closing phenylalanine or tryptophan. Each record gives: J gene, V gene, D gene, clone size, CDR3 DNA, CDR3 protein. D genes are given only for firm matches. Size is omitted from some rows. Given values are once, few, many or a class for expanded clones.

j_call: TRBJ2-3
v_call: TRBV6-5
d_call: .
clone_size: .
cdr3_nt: TGTGCCAGCAGTCCAGAGGGCGAAGATACGCAGTATTTT
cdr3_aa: CASSPEGEDTQYF

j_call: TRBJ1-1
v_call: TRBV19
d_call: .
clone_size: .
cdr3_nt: TGTGCCAGTAGTATGTACAGCCAAATGAACACTGAAGCTTTCTTT
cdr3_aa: CASSMYSQMNTEAFF

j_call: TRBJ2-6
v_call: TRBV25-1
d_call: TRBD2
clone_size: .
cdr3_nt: TGTACCAGCTCGGTAGCGGGAGCGGGGGCCAACGTCCTGACTTTC
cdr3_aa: CTSSVAGAGANVLTF

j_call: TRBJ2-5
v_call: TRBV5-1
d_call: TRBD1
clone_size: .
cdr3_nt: TGCGCCAGCAGCTTGGCGGGACAGGGAGAGACCCAGTACTTC
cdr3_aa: CASSLAGQGETQYF

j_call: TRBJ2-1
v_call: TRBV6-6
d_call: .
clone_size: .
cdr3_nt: TGTGCCAGCAGGGCGGTTGGGAGTAGGTACAATGAGCAGTTCTTC
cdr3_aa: CASRAVGSRYNEQFF

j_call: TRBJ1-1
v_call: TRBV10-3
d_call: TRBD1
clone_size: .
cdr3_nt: TGTGCCATCAGGGAGGACAGGGGACGGACTGAAGCTTTCTTT
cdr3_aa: CAIREDRGRTEAFF

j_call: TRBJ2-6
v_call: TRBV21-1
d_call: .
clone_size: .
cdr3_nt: TGTGCCAGCAGCAAAAATCAGGGGGCTGGGTCTGGGGCCAACGTCCTGACTTTC
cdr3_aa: CASSKNQGAGSGANVLTF

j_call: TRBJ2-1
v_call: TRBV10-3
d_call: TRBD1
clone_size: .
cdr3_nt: TGTGCCATCAGTCCCGGGACAGGGGTCGGGGAGGGCTTTTCCTACAATGAGCAGTTCTTC
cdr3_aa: CAISPGTGVGEGFSYNEQFF

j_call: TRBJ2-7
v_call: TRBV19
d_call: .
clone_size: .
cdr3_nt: TGTGCCAGTAGCATAACACCAGACAGGGAGCAGTACTTC
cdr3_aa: CASSITPDREQYF

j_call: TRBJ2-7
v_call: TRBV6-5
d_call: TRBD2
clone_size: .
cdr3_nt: TGTGCCAGCAGTTGGGGGGGTGAGAACTACGAGCAGTACTTC
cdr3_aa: CASSWGGENYEQYF

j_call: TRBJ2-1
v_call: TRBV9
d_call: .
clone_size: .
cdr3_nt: TGTGCCAGCAGCGTCTCCCCTAGCGCAACCTACAATGAGCAGTTCTTC
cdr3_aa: CASSVSPSATYNEQFF

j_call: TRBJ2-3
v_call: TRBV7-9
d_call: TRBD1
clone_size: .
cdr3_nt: TGTGCCAGCAGCTTAGGAGAGGGGGCCGCAGATACGCAGTATTTT
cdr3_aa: CASSLGEGAADTQYF

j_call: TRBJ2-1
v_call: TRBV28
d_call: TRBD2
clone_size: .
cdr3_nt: TGTGCCAGCAGCCCTGGGACTAGCGGGAGCAATGAGCAGTTCTTC
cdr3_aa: CASSPGTSGSNEQFF

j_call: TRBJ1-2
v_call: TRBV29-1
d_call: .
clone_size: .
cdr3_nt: TGCAGCGTTGACCCAGGGCCCTATGGCTACACCTTC
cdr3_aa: CSVDPGPYGYTF

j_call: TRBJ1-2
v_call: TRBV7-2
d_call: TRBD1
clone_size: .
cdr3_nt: TGTGCCAGCAGCCACAGGGGCGGAGACTATGGCTACACCTTC
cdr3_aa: CASSHRGGDYGYTF

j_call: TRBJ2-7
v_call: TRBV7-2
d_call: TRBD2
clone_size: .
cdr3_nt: TGTGCCAGCAGCTTAGCCCGGGGGGACGAGCAGTACTTC
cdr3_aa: CASSLARGDEQYF

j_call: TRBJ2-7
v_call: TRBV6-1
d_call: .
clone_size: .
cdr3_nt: TGTGCCAGCAGTGAAGCGGAAATAACTACCTACGAGCAGTACTTC
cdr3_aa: CASSEAEITTYEQYF

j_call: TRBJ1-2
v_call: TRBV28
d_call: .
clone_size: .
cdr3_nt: TGTGCCAGCAGTTCGGAGGCCCAGACCTATGGCTACACCTTC
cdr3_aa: CASSSEAQTYGYTF

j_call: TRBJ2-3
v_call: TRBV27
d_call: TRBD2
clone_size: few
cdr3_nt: TGTGCCAGCAGCCCGCGGGGGGGAAGGGGTTCGAAAGATACGCAGTATTTT
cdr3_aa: CASSPRGGRGSKDTQYF

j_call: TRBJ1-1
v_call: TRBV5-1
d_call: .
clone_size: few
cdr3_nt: TGCGCCAGCAGCCAGGGCACGAACACTGAAGCTTTCTTT
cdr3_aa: CASSQGTNTEAFF

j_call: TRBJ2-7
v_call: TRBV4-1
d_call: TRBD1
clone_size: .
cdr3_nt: TGCGCCAGCAGCCAGGACAGGGCGGGCGAGCAGTACTTC
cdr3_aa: CASSQDRAGEQYF

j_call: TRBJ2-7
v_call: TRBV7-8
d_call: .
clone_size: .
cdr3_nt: TGTGCCAGCAGCTGGCCGGGCAGGGCATACGAGCAGTACTTC
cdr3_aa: CASSWPGRAYEQYF

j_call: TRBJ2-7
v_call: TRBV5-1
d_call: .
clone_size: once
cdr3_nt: TGCGCCAGCAGCAAGGGAGGCCTCGGCGACGAGCAGTACTTC
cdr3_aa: CASSKGGLGDEQYF

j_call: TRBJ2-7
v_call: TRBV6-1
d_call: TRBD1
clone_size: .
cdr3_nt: TGTGCCAGCATGCAGGGGGCTTGGGAGCAGTACTTC
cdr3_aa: CASMQGAWEQYF

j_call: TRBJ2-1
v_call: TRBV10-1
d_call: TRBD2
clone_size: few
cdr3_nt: TGCGCCAGCAGCACCAAGCCTAGCGGGCTTTACTACAATGAGCAGTTCTTC
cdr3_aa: CASSTKPSGLYYNEQFF

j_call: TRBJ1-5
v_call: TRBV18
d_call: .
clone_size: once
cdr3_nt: TGTGCCAGCTCCCGGGTCGACAGAGGACATCAGCCCCAGCATTTT
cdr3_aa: CASSRVDRGHQPQHF